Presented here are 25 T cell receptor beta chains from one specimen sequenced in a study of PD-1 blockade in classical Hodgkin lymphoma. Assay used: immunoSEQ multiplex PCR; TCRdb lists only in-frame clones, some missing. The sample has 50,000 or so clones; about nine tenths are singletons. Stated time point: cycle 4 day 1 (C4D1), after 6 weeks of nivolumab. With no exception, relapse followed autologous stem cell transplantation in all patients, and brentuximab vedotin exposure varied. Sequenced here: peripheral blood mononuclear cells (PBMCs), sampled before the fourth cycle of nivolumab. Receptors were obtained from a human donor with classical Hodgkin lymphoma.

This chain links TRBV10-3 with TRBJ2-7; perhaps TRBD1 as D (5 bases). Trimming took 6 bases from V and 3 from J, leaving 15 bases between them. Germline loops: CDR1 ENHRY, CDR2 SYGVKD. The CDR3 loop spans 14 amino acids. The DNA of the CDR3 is TGTGCCATCAGCCCGGACACGAAAAACTACGAGCAGTACTTC. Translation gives CAISPDTKNYEQYF.

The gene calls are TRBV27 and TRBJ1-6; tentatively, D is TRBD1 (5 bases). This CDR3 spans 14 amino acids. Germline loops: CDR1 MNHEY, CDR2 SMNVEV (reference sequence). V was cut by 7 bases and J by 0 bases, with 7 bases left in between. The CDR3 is CASKGSSYNSPLHF. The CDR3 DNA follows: TGTGCCAGCAAGGGGAGCTCCTATAATTCACCCCTCCACTTT.

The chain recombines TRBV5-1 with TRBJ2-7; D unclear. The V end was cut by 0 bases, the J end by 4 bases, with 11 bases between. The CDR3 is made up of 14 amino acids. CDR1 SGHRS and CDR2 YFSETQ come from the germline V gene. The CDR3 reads CASSLEGTLYEQYF. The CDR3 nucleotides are TGCGCCAGCAGCTTGGAGGGAACACTATACGAGCAGTACTTC.

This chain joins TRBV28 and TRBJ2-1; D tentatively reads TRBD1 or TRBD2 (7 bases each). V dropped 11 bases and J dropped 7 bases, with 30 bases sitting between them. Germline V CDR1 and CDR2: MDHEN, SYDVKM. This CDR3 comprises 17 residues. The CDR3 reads CALRQGSFGRRVNEQFF. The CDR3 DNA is TGTGCCCTCCGACAGGGTTCTTTCGGGAGGAGGGTTAATGAGCAGTTCTTC. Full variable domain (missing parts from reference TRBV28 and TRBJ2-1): DVKVTQSSRYLVKRTGEKVFLECVQDMDHENMFWYRQDPGLGLRLIYFSYDVKMKEKGDIPEGYSVSREKKERFSLILESASTNQTSMYLCALRQGSFGRRVNEQFFGPGTRLTVL.

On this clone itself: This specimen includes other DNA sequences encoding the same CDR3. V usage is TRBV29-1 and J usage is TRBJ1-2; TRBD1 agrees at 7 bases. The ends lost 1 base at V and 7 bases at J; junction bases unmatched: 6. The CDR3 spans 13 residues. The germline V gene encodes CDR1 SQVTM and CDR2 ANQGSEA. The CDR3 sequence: CSVEGQGVGGYTF. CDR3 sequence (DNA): TGCAGCGTTGAAGGGCAGGGGGTCGGTGGCTACACCTTC.

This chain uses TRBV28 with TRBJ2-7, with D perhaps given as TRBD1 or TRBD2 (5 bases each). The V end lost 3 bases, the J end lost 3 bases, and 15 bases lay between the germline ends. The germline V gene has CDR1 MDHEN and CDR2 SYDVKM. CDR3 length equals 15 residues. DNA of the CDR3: TGTGCCAGCAGTTTCGTCCGGGAAGGGGTCTACGAGCAGTACTTC. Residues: CASSFVREGVYEQYF. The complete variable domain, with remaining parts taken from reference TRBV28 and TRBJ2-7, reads DVKVTQSSRYLVKRTGEKVFLECVQDMDHENMFWYRQDPGLGLRLIYFSYDVKMKEKGDIPEGYSVSREKKERFSLILESASTNQTSMYLCASSFVREGVYEQYFGPGTRLTVT.

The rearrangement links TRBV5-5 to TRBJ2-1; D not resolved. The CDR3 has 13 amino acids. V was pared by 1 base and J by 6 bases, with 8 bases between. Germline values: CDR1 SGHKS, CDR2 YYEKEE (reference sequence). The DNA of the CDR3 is TGTGCCAGCAGCTTGTCACAGCTCAATGAGCAGTTCTTC. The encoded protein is CASSLSQLNEQFF.

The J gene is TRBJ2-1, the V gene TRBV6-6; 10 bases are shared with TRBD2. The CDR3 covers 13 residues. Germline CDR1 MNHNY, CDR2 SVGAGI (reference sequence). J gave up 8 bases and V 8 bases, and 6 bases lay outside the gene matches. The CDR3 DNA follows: TGTGCCAGCTGCCCTAGCGGGAGCTATGAGCAGTTCTTC. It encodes CASCPSGSYEQFF.

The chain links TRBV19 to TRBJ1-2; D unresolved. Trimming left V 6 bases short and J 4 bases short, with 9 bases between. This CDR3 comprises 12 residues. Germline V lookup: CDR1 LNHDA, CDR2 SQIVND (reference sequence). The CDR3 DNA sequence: TGTGCCAGTAGCTATAGATCCTATGGCTACACCTTC. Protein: CASSYRSYGYTF.

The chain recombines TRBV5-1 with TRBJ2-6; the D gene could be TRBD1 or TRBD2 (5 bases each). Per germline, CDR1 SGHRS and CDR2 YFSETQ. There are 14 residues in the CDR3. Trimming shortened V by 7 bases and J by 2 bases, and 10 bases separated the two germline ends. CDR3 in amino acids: CASRGDPGANVLTF. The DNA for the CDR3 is TGCGCCAGCCGAGGGGATCCTGGGGCCAACGTCCTGACTTTC.

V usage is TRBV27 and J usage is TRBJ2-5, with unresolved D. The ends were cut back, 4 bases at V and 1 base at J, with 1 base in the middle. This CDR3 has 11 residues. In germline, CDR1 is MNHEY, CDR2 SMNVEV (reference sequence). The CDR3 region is CASSSQETQYF. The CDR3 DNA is TGTGCCAGCAGTTCCCAAGAGACCCAGTACTTC.

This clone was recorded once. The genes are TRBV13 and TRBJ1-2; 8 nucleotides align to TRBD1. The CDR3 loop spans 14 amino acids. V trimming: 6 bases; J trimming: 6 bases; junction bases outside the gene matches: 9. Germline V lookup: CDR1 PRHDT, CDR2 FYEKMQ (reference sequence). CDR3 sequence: CASSTYTGGNGYTF. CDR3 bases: TGTGCCAGCAGTACCTATACAGGGGGAAATGGCTACACCTTC. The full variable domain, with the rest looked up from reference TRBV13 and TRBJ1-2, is AAGVIQSPRHLIKEKRETATLKCYPIPRHDTVYWYQQGPGQDPQFLISFYEKMQSDKGSIPDRFSAQQFSDYHSELNMSSLELGDSALYFCASSTYTGGNGYTFGSGTRLTVV.

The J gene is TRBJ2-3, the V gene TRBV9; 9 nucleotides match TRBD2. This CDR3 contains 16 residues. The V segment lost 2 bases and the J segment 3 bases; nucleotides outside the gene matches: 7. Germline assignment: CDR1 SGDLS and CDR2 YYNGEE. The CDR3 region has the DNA TGTGCCAGCAGCGTCAGGACTAGCGCGGCGACAGATACGCAGTATTTT. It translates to CASSVRTSAATDTQYF.

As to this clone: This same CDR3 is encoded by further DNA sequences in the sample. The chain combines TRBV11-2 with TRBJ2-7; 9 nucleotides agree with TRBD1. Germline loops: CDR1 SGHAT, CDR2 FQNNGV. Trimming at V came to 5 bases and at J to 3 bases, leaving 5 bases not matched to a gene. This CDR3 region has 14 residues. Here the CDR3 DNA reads TGTGCCAGCAGCCTAGGACAGGGGTTCTACGAGCAGTACTTC. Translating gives CASSLGQGFYEQYF.

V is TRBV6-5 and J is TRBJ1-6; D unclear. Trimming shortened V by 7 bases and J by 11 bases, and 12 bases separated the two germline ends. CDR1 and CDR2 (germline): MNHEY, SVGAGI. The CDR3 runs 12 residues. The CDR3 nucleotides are TGTGCCAGCATGGGTTCTCTCCCACCCCTCCACTTT. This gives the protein CASMGSLPPLHF.

Written as DNA, the CDR3 is TGTGCCAGCAGTTTCTGGCTCGGGGTTGACACTGAAGCTTTCTTT. Translating it yields CASSFWLGVDTEAFF. V and J are TRBV28 and TRBJ1-1; D is unclear. V was trimmed by 3 bases and J by 3 bases, leaving 14 bases between them. CDR1 is MDHEN and CDR2 is SYDVKM in the germline V gene. This CDR3 spans 15 amino acids.

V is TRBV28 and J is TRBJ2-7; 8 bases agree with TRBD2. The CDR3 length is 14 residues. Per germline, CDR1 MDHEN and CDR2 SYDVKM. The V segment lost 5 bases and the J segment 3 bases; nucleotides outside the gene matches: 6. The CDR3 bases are TGTGCCAGCAGTCTAGGACTAGCTTACTACGAGCAGTACTTC. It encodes CASSLGLAYYEQYF. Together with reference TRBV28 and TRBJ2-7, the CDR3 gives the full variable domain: DVKVTQSSRYLVKRTGEKVFLECVQDMDHENMFWYRQDPGLGLRLIYFSYDVKMKEKGDIPEGYSVSREKKERFSLILESASTNQTSMYLCASSLGLAYYEQYFGPGTRLTVT.

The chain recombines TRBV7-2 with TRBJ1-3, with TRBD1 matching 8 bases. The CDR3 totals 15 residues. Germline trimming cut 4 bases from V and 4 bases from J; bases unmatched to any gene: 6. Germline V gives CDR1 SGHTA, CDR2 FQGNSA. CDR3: CASSSLRGLGNTIYF. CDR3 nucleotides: TGTGCCAGCAGCTCACTCAGGGGGCTAGGAAACACCATATATTTT.

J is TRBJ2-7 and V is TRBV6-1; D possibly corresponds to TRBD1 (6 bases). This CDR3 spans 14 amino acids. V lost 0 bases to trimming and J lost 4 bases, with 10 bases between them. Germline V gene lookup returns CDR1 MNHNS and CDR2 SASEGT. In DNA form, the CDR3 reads TGTGCCAGCAGTGAAGCCGGGACACATTACGAGCAGTACTTC. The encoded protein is CASSEAGTHYEQYF.

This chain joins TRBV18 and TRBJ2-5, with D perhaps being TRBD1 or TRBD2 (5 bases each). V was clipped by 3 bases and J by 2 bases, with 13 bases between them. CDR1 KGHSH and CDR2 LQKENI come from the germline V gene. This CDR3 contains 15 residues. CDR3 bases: TGTGCCAGCTCACCCCAGAGGGGCAGACAAGAGACCCAGTACTTC. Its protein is CASSPQRGRQETQYF. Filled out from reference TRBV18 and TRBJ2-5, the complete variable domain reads NAGVMQNPRHLVRRRGQEARLRCSPMKGHSHVYWYRQLPEEGLKFMVYLQKENIIDESGMPKERFSAEFPKEGPSILRIQQVVRGDSAAYFCASSPQRGRQETQYFGPGTRLLVL.

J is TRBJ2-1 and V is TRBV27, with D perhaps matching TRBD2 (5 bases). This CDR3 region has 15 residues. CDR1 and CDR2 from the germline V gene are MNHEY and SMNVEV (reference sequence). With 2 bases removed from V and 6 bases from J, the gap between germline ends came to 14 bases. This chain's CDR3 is CASSLPPLAFNEQFF. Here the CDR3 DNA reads TGTGCCAGCAGTTTACCCCCTCTAGCCTTCAATGAGCAGTTCTTC.

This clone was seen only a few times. The CDR3 loop reads CASSLGTYNEQFF. The CDR3 DNA sequence: TGTGCCAGCAGCTTGGGGACGTACAATGAGCAGTTCTTC. The chain recombines TRBV7-2 with TRBJ2-1; D possibly matches TRBD1 or TRBD2 (5 bases each). V was trimmed by 3 bases and J by 4 bases, leaving 7 bases between them. The CDR3 covers 13 residues. Germline V lookup: CDR1 SGHTA, CDR2 FQGNSA.

As DNA, the CDR3 is TGTGCCAGCTCACCAGAAATTGGGACAGGAGGTGAAAAACTGTTTTTT. It codes for CASSPEIGTGGEKLFF. The chain joins TRBV18 to TRBJ1-4; 8 nucleotides match TRBD1. V was pared by 2 bases and J by 7 bases, with 9 bases of the junction left unmatched. Germline lookup yields CDR1 KGHSH and CDR2 LQKENI. CDR3 length: 16 amino acids.

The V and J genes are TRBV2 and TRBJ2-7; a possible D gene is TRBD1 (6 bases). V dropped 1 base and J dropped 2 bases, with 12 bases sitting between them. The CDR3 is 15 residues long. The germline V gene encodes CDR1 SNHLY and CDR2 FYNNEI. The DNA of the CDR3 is TGTGCCAGCAGTGAAGAGGGGACAACTACCTACGAGCAGTACTTC. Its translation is CASSEEGTTTYEQYF.

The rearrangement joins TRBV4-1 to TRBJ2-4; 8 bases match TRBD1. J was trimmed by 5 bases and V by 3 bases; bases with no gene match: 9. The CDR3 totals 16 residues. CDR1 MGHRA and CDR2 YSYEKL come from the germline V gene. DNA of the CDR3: TGCGCCAGCAGCCAGCCCCGACAGGGGCTCCAAAACATTCAGTACTTC. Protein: CASSQPRQGLQNIQYF.